The source of this TCR beta chain is a study of cytomegalovirus exposure and HLA in healthy donors. Vbeta (60) and Jbeta (13) primers were used in the PCR. TCRdb's copy holds only in-frame clones and misses some; the assay was immunoSEQ multiplex PCR. The table records 150,000 to 250,000 clones, 79% of them present only once. The V gene end was trimmed by 1 base and the J gene end by 5 bases; junction bases not matched to a gene: 4. Germline CDR1 is SGHDN and CDR2 is FVKESK. The CDR3 totals 15 residues. Material for sequencing was PBMCs. The clonotype was recovered from a woman aged 25 to 39 in good health and CMV-seropositive. This rearrangement joins TRBV14 to TRBJ1-5; TRBD1 aligns across 8 bases. The DNA for the CDR3 is TGTGCCAGCAGCCAAGCCGGACAGGGACATCAGCCCCAGCATTTT. Translation gives CASSQAGQGHQPQHF.